A selection of T cell receptor beta chains follows, all from one sample in a study of spatial heterogeneity in lung cancer. From the 5' RACE reads, TCRdb called clonotypes with MiXCR, one entry per CDR3 protein. The profile shows some 6,100 distinct CDR3 sequences, 9.5% to 15% of them singletons. Sequencing was performed on normal lung tissue next to the tumor, taken at surgery. Receptors originate from a male donor with early-stage non-small cell lung cancer. CDR3s include the opening cysteine and the closing phenylalanine or tryptophan. The D gene is left open where the match is weak. Expanded clones get a size class; other rows say once, few or many, or leave the size out.

.	medium-sized	TRBV7-8	TRBJ2-7	CASSIGASYEQYF	TGTGCCAGCAGCATCGGGGCCTCCTACGAGCAGTACTTC
TRBD1	.	TRBV30	TRBJ2-2	CAWNRGNTGELFF	TGTGCCTGGAACAGGGGGAACACCGGGGAGCTGTTTTTT
.	many	TRBV29-1	TRBJ2-5	CSVEAQQQETQYF	TGCAGCGTTGAAGCCCAACAACAAGAGACCCAGTACTTC
.	few	TRBV25-1	TRBJ1-4	CASSRTDATNEKLFF	TGTGCCAGCAGTAGGACAGATGCAACTAATGAAAAACTGTTTTTT
TRBD1	medium-sized	TRBV6-5	TRBJ2-7	CASSYGQGSYEQYF	TGTGCCAGCAGTTACGGACAGGGGTCCTACGAGCAGTACTTC
.	many	TRBV7-8	TRBJ1-5	CASSKPGHNQPQHF	TGTGCCAGCAGCAAGCCGGGACACAATCAGCCCCAGCATTTT
.	many	TRBV2	TRBJ1-1	CASTPRGGQNTEAFF	TGTGCCAGCACCCCACGGGGCGGTCAGAACACTGAAGCTTTCTTT
.	few	TRBV6-2/TRBV6-3	TRBJ2-2	CASSRGLGYFDTGELFF	TGTGCCAGCAGCCGAGGGCTCGGCTACTTCGACACCGGGGAGCTGTTTTTT
.	.	TRBV2	TRBJ2-7	CASSEAGLSGEQYF	TGTGCCAGCAGTGAAGCAGGGCTCTCAGGCGAGCAGTACTTC
TRBD1	many	TRBV7-9	TRBJ1-2	CASSPGGTANYGYTF	TGTGCCAGCAGCCCGGGCGGGACAGCTAACTATGGCTACACCTTC
.	many	TRBV20-1	TRBJ2-7	CSATGPSSYEQYF	TGCAGTGCTACGGGACCGAGCTCCTACGAGCAGTACTTC
.	many	TRBV2	TRBJ1-2	CASRENSLQGYSGYTF	TGTGCCAGCAGAGAAAACTCCCTACAGGGATATAGTGGCTACACCTTC
.	.	TRBV27	TRBJ1-4	CASSLLGTAEKLFF	TGTGCCAGCAGTTTACTAGGGACGGCTGAAAAACTGTTTTTT
.	many	TRBV6-6	TRBJ2-5	CASSYLDGTQYF	TGTGCCAGCAGCTATCTAGATGGGACCCAGTACTTC
.	medium-sized	TRBV29-1	TRBJ1-1	CSVDRVGGGAFF	TGCAGCGTTGACCGGGTCGGGGGAGGAGCTTTCTTT
TRBD2	medium-sized	TRBV6-1	TRBJ2-5	CASRRPGLAAGETQYF	TGTGCCAGCAGAAGACCGGGACTAGCGGCAGGAGAGACCCAGTACTTC
TRBD1	medium-sized	TRBV5-1	TRBJ1-5	CASSLVPTGGLSNQPQHF	TGCGCCAGCAGCTTGGTACCGACAGGGGGACTGAGCAATCAGCCCCAGCATTTT
.	.	TRBV2	TRBJ1-2	CASSEDRANYGYTF	TGTGCCAGCAGTGAGGACAGAGCTAACTATGGCTACACCTTC
TRBD1	many	TRBV30	TRBJ2-5	CAWSVFLLQGSQETQYF	TGTGCCTGGAGTGTATTCCTCCTACAGGGGAGCCAAGAGACCCAGTACTTC
.	.	TRBV24-1	TRBJ1-2	CASSPGDYGYTF	TGCGCCTCCAGTCCAGGGGACTATGGCTACACCTTC
.	medium-sized	TRBV27	TRBJ2-3	CASSWRGPSTDTQYF	TGTGCCAGCAGTTGGCGGGGGCCCAGCACAGATACGCAGTATTTT
.	medium-sized	TRBV7-9	TRBJ2-7	CASSLVQGSHEQYF	TGTGCCAGCAGCTTAGTGCAGGGTTCCCACGAGCAGTACTTC
.	.	TRBV5-5	TRBJ1-5	CASSGLFQPQHF	TGTGCCAGCAGCGGATTGTTCCAGCCCCAGCATTTT
.	medium-sized	TRBV30	TRBJ2-1	CACQRIPYNEQFF	TGTGCCTGCCAAAGGATCCCCTACAATGAGCAGTTCTTC
.	many	TRBV28	TRBJ2-2	CASSLASDRGELFF	TGTGCCAGCAGTTTAGCCAGTGATCGCGGGGAGCTGTTTTTT
.	many	TRBV2	TRBJ2-3	CASSAGVSTDTQYF	TGTGCCAGCAGTGCAGGGGTGAGCACAGATACGCAGTATTTT
TRBD1	medium-sized	TRBV11-2	TRBJ1-1	CASSATTGRTEAFF	TGTGCCAGCAGCGCAACGACAGGGAGAACTGAAGCTTTCTTT
.	medium-sized	TRBV20-1	TRBJ1-1	CSAPRPGNTEAFF	TGCAGTGCCCCGCGCCCGGGGAACACTGAAGCTTTCTTT
TRBD1	many	TRBV5-1	TRBJ2-1	CASSLREQPGGSYNEQFF	TGCGCCAGCAGCTTGCGAGAACAACCAGGGGGCTCCTACAATGAGCAGTTCTTC
.	many	TRBV4-1	TRBJ1-2	CASRDMSNYGYTF	TGCGCCAGCAGAGACATGTCCAACTATGGCTACACCTTC
.	many	TRBV7-9	TRBJ1-1	CASSSQVGAEAFF	TGTGCCAGCAGCTCCCAAGTGGGGGCGGAGGCTTTCTTT
.	.	TRBV9	TRBJ1-6	CASSLRGMSSYNSPLHF	TGTGCCAGCAGCCTGAGGGGGATGAGCTCCTATAATTCACCCCTCCACTTT
.	many	TRBV7-6	TRBJ1-1	CASSTTPNTEAFF	TGTGCCAGCAGCACCACACCGAACACTGAAGCTTTCTTT